This TCR beta chain was retrieved from a study of STAT3 mutations in large granular lymphocyte leukemia. Only one count was recorded for this clone. Antigen: not known. The study, taken as a whole, reports: Every T-LGLL patient had at least one immunodominant TCRbeta clonotype.

Libraries were prepared by immunoSEQ multiplex PCR; TCRdb keeps only in-frame clonotypes and omits some of them. The sample shows fewer than 20,000 clones, 70% to 90% of them seen only once. V lost 5 bases to trimming and J lost 7 bases, with 12 bases between them. CDR1 and CDR2 from the germline V gene are SGHAT and FQNNGV. This CDR3 is 12 amino acids long. The chain is built from TRBV11-2 and TRBJ2-7; maybe TRBD2 (6 bases). Sequencing input: peripheral blood mononuclear cells. This clonotype originated in a middle-aged man with T-cell large granular lymphocyte leukemia. Some clones in this sample may be carry-over from other donors' samples. In nucleotides, the CDR3 is TGTGCCAGCAGCCTGGAGGGGCGTGAGCAGTACTTC. Amino acids: CASSLEGREQYF.